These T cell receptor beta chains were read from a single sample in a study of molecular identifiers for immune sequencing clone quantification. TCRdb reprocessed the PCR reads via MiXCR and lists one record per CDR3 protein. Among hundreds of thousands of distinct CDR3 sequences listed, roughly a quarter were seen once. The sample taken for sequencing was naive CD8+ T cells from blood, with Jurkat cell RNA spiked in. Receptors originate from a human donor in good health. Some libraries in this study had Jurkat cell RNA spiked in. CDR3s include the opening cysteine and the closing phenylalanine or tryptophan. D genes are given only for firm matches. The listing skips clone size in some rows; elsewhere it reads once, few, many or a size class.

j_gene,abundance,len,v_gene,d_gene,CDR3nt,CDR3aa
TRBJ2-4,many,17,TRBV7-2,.,TGTGCCAGCAGCTTAGAGGGGCTGACTCTAGCCAAAAACATTCAGTACTTC,CASSLEGLTLAKNIQYF
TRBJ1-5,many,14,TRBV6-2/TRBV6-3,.,TGTGCCAGCAGTTACGGTCGGTTGAATCAGCCCCAGCATTTT,CASSYGRLNQPQHF
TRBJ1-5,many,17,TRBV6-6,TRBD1,TGTGCCAGCAGTTACCTGGGCCGGACAGGGCACAATCAGCCCCAGCATTTT,CASSYLGRTGHNQPQHF
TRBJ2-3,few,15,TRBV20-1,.,TGCAGTGCTAGAGATTCGGGGCTCTCCACAGATACGCAGTATTTT,CSARDSGLSTDTQYF
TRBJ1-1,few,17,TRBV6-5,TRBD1,TGTGCCAGCAGTTACACGAAAAGGACAGGGGATTGGACTGAAGCTTTCTTT,CASSYTKRTGDWTEAFF
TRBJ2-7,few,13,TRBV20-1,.,TGCAGTGCTAGAAACACTGATACCTACGAGCAGTACTTC,CSARNTDTYEQYF
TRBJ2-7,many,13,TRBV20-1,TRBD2,TGCAGTGCTAGACTAGCGGACTCCTACGAGCAGTACTTC,CSARLADSYEQYF
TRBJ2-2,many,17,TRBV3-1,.,TGTGCCAGCAGCCAAGTCATAGACGGGACGATCACCGGGGAGCTGTTTTTT,CASSQVIDGTITGELFF
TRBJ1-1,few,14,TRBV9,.,TGTGCCAGCGGCGTAGGGGGAGCGAACACTGAAGCTTTCTTT,CASGVGGANTEAFF
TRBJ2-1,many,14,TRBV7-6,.,TGTGCCAGCAGCGCGCGGGACACCTACAATGAGCAGTTCTTC,CASSARDTYNEQFF
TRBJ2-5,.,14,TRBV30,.,TGTGCCTGGAGTGTACCTGGCTTTTCGGAGACCCAGTACTTC,CAWSVPGFSETQYF
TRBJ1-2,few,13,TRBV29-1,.,TGCAGCGTTGGAGGCAGGGCCGATAATGGCTACACCTTC,CSVGGRADNGYTF
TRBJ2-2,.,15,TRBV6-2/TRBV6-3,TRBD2,TGTGCCAGCAATCCCGGGACTAGTAACACCGGGGAGCTGTGTTTT,CASNPGTSNTGELCF
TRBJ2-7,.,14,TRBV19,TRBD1,TGTGCCAGTAAGGCCGGGACAGGGATCTACGAGCAGTACTTC,CASKAGTGIYEQYF